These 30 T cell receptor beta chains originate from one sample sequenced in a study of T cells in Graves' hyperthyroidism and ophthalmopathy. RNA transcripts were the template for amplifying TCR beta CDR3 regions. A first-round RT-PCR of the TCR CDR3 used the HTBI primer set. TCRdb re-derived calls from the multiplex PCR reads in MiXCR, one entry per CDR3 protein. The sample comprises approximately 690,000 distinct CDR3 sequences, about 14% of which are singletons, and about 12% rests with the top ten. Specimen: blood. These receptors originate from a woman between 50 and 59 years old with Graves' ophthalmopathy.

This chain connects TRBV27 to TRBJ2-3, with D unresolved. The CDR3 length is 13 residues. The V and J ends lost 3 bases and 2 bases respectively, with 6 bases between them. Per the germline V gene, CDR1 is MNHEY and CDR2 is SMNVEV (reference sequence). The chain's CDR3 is CASSFQHTDTQYF. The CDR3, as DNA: TGTGCCAGCAGTTTTCAACACACAGATACGCAGTATTTT.

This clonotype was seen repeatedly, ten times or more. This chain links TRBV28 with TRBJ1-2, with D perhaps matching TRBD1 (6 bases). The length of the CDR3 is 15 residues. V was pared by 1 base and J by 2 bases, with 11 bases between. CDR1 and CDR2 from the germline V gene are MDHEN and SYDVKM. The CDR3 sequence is CASSLYQGRNYGYTF. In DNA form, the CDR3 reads TGTGCCAGCAGTTTATATCAGGGGAGAAACTATGGCTACACCTTC.

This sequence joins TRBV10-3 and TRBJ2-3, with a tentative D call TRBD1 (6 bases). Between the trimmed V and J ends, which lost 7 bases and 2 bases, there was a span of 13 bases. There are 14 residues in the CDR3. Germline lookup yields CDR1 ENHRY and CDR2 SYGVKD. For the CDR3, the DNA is TGTGCCATCACCACAGGGCGCGACACAGATACGCAGTATTTT. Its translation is CAITTGRDTDTQYF.

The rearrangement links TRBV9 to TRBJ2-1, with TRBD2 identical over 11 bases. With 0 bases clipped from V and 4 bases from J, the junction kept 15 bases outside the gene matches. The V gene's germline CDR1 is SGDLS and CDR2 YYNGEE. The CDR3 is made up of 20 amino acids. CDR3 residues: CASSVGAPGLAEHYYNEQFF. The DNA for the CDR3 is TGTGCCAGCAGCGTAGGAGCTCCGGGACTAGCGGAGCATTATTACAATGAGCAGTTCTTC.

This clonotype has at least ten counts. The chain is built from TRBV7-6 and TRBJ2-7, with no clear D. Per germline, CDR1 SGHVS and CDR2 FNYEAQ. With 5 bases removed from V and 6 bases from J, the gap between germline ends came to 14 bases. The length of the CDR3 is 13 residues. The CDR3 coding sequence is TGTGCCAGCAGCACCGGGCCCCTTGGCGAGCAGTACTTC. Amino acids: CASSTGPLGEQYF.

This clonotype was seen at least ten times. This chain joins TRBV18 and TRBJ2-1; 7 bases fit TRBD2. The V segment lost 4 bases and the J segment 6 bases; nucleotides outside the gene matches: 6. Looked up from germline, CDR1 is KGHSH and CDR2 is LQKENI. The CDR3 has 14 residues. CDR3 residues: CASSRAGAANEQFF. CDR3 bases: TGTGCCAGCTCACGCGCGGGAGCGGCCAATGAGCAGTTCTTC.

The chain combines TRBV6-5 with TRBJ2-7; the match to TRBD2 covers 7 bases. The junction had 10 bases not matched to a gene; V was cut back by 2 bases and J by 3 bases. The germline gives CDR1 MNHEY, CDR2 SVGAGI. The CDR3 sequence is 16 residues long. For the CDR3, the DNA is TGTGCCAGCAGTTACGGGGGGGGGAGGCCCCTCTACGAGCAGTACTTC. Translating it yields CASSYGGGRPLYEQYF.

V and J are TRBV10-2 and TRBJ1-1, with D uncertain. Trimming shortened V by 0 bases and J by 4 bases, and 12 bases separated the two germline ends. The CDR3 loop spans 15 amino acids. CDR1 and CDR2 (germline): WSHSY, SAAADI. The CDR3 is CASSESHGFGTEAFF. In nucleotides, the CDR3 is TGCGCCAGCAGTGAGTCGCACGGGTTCGGCACTGAAGCTTTCTTT.

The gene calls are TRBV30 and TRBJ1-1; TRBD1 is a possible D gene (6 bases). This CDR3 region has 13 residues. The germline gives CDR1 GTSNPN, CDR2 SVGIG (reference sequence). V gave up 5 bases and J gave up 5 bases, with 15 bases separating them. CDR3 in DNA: TGTGCCTGGGGGAGCGGGGGGCCGACTGAAGCTTTCTTT. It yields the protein CAWGSGGPTEAFF.

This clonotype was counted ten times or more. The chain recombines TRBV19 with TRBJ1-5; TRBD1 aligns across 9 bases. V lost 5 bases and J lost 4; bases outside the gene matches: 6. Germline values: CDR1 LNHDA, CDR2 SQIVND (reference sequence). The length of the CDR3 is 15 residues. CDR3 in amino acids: CASSATGGYNQPQHF. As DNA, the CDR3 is TGTGCCAGTAGTGCAACAGGGGGCTATAATCAGCCCCAGCATTTT.

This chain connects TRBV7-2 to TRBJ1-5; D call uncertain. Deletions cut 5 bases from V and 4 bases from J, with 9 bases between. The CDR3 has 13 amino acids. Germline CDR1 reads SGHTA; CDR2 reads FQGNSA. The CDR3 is CASSPSKNQPQHF. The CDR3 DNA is TGTGCCAGCAGCCCCAGCAAGAATCAGCCCCAGCATTTT. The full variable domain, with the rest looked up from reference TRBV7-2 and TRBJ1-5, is GAGVSQSPSNKVTEKGKDVELRCDPISGHTALYWYRQSLGQGLEFLIYFQGNSAPDKSGLPSDRFSAERTGGSVSTLTIQRTQQEDSAVYLCASSPSKNQPQHFGDGTRLSIL.

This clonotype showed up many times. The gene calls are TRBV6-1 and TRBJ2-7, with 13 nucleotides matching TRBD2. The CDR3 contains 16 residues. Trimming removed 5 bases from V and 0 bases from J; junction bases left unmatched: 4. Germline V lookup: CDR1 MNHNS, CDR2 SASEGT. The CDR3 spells CASSQWTSGSSYEQYF. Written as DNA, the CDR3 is TGTGCCAGCAGTCAATGGACTAGCGGGAGCTCCTACGAGCAGTACTTC.

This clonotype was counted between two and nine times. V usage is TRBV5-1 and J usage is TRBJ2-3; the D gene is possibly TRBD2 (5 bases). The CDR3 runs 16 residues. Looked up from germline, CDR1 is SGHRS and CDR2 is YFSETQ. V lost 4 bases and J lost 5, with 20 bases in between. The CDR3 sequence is CASSRIPGTRVDTQYF. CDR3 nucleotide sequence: TGCGCCAGCAGCCGAATTCCGGGAACAAGGGTAGATACGCAGTATTTT.

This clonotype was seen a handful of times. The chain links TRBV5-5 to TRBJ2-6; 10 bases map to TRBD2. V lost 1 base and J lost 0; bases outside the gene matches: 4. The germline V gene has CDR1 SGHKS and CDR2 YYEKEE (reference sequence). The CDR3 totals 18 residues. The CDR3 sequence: CASSLMSSGSSGANVLTF. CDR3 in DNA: TGTGCCAGCAGCTTGATGTCTAGCGGGAGCTCTGGGGCCAACGTCCTGACTTTC.

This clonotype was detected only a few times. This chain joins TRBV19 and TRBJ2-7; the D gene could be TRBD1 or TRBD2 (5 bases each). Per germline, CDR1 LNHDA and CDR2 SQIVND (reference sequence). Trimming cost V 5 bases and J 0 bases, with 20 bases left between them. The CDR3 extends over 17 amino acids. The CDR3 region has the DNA TGTGCCAGTAGTGAGGGGCTCCCGGTTAGAGGCTCCTACGAGCAGTACTTC. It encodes CASSEGLPVRGSYEQYF.

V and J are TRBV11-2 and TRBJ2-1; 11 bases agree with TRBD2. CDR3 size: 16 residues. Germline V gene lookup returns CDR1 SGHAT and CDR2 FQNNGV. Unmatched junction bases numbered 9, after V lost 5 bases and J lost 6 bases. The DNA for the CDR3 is TGTGCCAGCAGCACCCGACTAGCGGGAATTAGCAATGAGCAGTTCTTC. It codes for CASSTRLAGISNEQFF.

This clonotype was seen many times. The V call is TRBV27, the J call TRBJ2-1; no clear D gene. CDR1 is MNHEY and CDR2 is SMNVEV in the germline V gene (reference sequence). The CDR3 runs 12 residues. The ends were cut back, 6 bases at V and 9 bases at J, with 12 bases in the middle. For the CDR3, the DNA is TGTGCCAGCAGCACAGCTCGCGGTGAGCAGTTCTTC. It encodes CASSTARGEQFF.

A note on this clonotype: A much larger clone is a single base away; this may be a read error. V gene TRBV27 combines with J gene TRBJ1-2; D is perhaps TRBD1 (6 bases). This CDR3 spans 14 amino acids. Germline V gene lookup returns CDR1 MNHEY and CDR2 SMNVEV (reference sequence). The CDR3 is CASSPLGTPYGCTF. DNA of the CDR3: TGTGCCAGCAGTCCCCTCGGGACACCCTATGGCTGCACCTTC.

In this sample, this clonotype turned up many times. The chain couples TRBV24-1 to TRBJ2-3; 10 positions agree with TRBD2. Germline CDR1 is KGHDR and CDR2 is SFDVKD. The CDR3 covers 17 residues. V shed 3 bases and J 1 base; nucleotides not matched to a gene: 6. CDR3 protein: CATSDPTTSGGTDTQYF. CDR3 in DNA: TGTGCCACCAGTGATCCTACCACTAGCGGGGGCACAGATACGCAGTATTTT.

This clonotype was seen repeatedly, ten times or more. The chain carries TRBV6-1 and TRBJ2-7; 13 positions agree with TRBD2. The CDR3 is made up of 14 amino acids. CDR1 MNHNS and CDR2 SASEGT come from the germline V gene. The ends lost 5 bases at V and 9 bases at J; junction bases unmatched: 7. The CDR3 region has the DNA TGTGCCAGCAGTACCGGGACTAGCGGGACTGTGCAGTACTTC. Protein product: CASSTGTSGTVQYF.

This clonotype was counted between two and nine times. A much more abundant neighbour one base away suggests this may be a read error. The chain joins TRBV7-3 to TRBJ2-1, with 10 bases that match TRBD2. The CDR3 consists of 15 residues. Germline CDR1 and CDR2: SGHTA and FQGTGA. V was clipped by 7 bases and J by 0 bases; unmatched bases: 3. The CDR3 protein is CASNPSGGSYNEQFF. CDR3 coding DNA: TGTGCCAGCAACCCTAGCGGGGGCTCCTACAATGAGCAGTTCTTC.

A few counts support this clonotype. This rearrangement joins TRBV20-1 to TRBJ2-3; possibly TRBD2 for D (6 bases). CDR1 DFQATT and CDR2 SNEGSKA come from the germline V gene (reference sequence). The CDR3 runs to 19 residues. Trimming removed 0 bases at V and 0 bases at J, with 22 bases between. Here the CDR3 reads CSARDPRRVTSLSTDTQYF. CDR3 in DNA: TGCAGTGCTAGAGATCCCCGAAGGGTTACTAGCCTCAGCACAGATACGCAGTATTTT.

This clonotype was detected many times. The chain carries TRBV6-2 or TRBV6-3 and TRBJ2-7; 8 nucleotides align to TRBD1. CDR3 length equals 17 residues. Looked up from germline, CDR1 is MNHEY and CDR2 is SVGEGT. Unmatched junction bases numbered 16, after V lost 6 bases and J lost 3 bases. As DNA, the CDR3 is TGTGCCAGCAGCGAGTTAATTGGGACAGGACTAAACTACGAGCAGTACTTC. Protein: CASSELIGTGLNYEQYF.

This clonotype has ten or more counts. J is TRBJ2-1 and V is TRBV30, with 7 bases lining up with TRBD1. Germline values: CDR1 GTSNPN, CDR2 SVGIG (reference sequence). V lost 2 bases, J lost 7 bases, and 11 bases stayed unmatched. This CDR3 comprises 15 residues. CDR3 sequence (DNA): TGTGCCTGGAGTAACAGGGGACCGGGGTGGAATGAGCAGTTCTTC. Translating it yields CAWSNRGPGWNEQFF.

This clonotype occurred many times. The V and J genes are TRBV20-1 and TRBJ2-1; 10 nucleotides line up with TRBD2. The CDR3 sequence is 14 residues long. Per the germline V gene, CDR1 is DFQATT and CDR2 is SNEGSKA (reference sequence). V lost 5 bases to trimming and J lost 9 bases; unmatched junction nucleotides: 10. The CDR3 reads CSASGPGLAFEQFF. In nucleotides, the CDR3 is TGCAGTGCTTCGGGACCGGGACTAGCGTTTGAGCAGTTCTTC.

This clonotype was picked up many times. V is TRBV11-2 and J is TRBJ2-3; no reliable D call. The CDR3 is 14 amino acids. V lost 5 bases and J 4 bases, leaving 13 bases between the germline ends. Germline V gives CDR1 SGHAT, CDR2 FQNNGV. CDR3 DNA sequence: TGTGCCAGCAGCCTCAATGTCCCTCCAGATACGCAGTATTTT. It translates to CASSLNVPPDTQYF.

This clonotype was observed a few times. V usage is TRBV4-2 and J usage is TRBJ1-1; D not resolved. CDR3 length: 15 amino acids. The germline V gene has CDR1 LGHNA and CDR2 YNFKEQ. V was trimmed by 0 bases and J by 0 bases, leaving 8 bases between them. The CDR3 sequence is CASSQDWPMNTEAFF. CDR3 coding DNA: TGTGCCAGCAGCCAAGATTGGCCCATGAACACTGAAGCTTTCTTT.

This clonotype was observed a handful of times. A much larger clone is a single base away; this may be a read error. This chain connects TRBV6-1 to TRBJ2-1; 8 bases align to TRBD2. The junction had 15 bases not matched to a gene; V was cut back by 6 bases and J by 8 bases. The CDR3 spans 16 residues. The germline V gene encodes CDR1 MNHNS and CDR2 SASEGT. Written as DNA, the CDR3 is TGTGCCAGCAGCCCTACGGGGGGGGAGAGCCTCTATGAGCAGTTCTTC. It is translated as CASSPTGGESLYEQFF.

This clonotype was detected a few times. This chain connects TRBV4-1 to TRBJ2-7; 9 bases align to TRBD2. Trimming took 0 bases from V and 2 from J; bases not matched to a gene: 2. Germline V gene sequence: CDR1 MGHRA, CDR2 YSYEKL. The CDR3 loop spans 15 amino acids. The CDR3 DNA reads TGCGCCAGCAGCCAAGAGCGGGGGGGACCCTACGAGCAGTACTTC. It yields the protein CASSQERGGPYEQYF.

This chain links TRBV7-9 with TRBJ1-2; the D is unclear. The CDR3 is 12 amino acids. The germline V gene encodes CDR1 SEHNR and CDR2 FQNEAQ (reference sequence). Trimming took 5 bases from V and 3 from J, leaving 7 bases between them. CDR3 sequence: CASSLHDYGYTF. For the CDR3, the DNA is TGTGCCAGCAGCCTCCACGACTATGGCTACACCTTC.